Included here is one T cell receptor beta chain sequence, with context. This clonotype appeared once. Its antigen is still unknown. No much larger clone exists at a distance of one base, and base qualities are not known. One read is thin evidence. These data originate in a study of CD8 T cells in Susac syndrome (dated by TCRdb to about 2019). About the full investigation: Whether CD8+ T cell activation and differentiation in Susac syndrome was antigen driven was tested using repertoire sequencing.

High-throughput TCR beta sequencing profiled peripheral blood CD8+ and CD4+ T cells from healthy donors, Susac syndrome patients and multiple sclerosis patients. The healthy donors served as controls matched for age and sex. Bulk CD8+ and CD4+ T cells were purified by magnetic negative isolation, while CD8+ TEMRA cells were enriched using FACS. Blood was drawn into EDTA tubes, processed within 24 hours, and PBMCs were isolated by density gradient centrifugation. PBMCs intended for TCR sequencing were frozen in liquid nitrogen and were later thawed in a 37 degrees C water bath. Purity of sorted or isolated CD4+, CD8+ and CD8+ TEMRA cells was at least 90%. CDR1 DFQATT and CDR2 SNEGSKA were looked up in the germline V gene (reference sequence). Relative to germline, V is missing 5 bases and J is missing 4 bases, with 8 bases of the junction outside any gene match. CDR3 length: 14 amino acids, cysteine to phenylalanine. Only CDR3 DNA remains: 42 bases, in frame from the first base.

What the research found in general, with its limitations: The TCR sequencing and HLA analysis was acknowledged to have included a relatively small number of individuals.

RNA was extracted using the RNeasy kit, and about 0.45 to 1 ug of the RNA was reverse transcribed with random hexamers. The immunoSEQ multiplex PCR assay, which covers 54 Vbeta and 13 Jbeta segments, was used to amplify TCR beta CDR3 regions. PCR amplification bias was corrected using a synthetic template baseline for primer optimization and computational correction. The original pipeline was this. Only productive sequences were kept, with reads annotated to V, D and J genes according to IMGT and analyzed in immunoSEQ Analyzer. To calculate clonality, Shannon entropy was normalized by log2 of the number of productive unique sequences and then subtracted from one. Public and private clones were assessed among the 100 most prevalent clones of each patient and control. Clones were defined as Susac-specific when absent from the healthy and MS cohorts, from over 950 published viral clones and from other ImmuneACCESS disease sequences. Using fastp at Q25 and MiXCR, TCRdb reprocessed the public reads and kept productive beta chains. When rows share a CDR3 protein, they turn into one entry using the most common DNA and genes. The V and J calls and clone size are TCRdb's, not the authors'. The sample table contains some 120,000 distinct CDR3 sequences; only one count was recorded for 90% to 95% of them. Around 0.12% of the sample comes from the top ten.

This TCR was sampled from a human donor in good health. What was sequenced was CD4+ T cells from PBMCs. The rearranged chain carries TRBV20-1 and TRBJ1-2, with 9 central nucleotides matching TRBD1. Here is the DNA: TGCAGTGCTCCTTCCACAGGGGGCCGCTATGGCTACACCTTC. It translates to CSAPSTGGRYGYTF.